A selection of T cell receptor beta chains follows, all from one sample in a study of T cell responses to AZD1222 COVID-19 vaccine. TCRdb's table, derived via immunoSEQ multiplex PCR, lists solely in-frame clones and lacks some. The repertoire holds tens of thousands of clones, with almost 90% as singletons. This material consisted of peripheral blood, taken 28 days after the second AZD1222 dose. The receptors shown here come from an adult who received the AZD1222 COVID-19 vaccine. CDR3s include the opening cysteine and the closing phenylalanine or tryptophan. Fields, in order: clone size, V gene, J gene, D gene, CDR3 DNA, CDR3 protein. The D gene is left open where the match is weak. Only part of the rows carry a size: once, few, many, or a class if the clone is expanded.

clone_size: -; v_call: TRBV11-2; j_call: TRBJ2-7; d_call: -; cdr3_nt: TGTGCCAGCAGCCCTCCCGTAGGTTCCTACGAGCAGTACTTC; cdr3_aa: CASSPPVGSYEQYF
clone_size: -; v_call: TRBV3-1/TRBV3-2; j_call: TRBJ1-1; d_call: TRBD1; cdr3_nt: TGTGCCAGCAGACCGCTAGACAGGGCGAACACTGAAGCTTTCTTT; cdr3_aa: CASRPLDRANTEAFF
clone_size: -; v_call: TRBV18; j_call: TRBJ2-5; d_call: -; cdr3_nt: TGTGCCAGCTCACCTCCCCCACAGGGAGAGACCCAGTACTTC; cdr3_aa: CASSPPPQGETQYF
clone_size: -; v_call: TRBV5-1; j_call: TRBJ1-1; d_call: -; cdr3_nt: TGCGCCAGCAGCTTGGTGCAGGGTCTCACTGAAGCTTTCTTT; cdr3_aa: CASSLVQGLTEAFF
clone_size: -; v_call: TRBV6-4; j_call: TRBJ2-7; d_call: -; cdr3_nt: TGTGCCAGCAGTGATATAGCCAGGGAGGGGGAATTCTCCTACGAGCAGTACTTC; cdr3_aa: CASSDIAREGEFSYEQYF
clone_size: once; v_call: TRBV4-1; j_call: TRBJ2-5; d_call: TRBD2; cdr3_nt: TGCGCCAGCAGCCAAAACTCACTAGCGGGAGGCCGAGAGACCCAGTACTTC; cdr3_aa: CASSQNSLAGGRETQYF
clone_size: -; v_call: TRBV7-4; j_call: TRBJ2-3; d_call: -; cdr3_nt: TGTGCCAGCAGCCCCAAGGACTACTGGGATACGCAGTATTTT; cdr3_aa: CASSPKDYWDTQYF
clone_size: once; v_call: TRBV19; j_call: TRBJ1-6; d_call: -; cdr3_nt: TGTGCCAGTAGTATTCGGGTCGGAGCCTATAATTCACCCCTCCACTTT; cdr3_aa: CASSIRVGAYNSPLHF
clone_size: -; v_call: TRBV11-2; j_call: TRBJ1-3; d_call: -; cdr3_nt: TGTGCCAGCAGCTTAGCTGGTTCGCTAGGGATCTCTGGAAACACCATATATTTT; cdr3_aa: CASSLAGSLGISGNTIYF
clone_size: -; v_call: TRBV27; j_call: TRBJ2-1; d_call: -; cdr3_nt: TGTGCCAGCAGTTTTGTCAATCGGCGGGTCCTGGCCCGATACGAGTACAATGAGCAGTTCTTC; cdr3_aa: CASSFVNRRVLARYEYNEQFF
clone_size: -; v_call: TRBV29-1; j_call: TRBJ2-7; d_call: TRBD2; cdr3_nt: TGCAGCGTTGATCGGGGGGGCGAGCAGTACTTC; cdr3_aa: CSVDRGGEQYF
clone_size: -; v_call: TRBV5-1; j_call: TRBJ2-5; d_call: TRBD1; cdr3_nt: TGCGCCAGCAGCTTGGAGGGGACAGGGATGAAGACCCAGTACTTC; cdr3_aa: CASSLEGTGMKTQYF
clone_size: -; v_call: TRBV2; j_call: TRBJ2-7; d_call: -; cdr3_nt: TGTGCCAGCCAAGAGGCGGGCGGAAACTACGAGCAGTACTTC; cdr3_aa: CASQEAGGNYEQYF
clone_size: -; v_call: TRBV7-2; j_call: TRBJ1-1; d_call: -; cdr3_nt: TGTGCCAGCAGCCGGGGGGTGAACACTGAAGCTTTCTTT; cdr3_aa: CASSRGVNTEAFF
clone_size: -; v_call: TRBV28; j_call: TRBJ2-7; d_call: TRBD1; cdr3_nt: TGTGCCAGCAGTTGGGGACAGGGGGCGTACGAGCAGTACTTC; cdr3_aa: CASSWGQGAYEQYF
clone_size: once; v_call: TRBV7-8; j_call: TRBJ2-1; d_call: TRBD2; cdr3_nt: TGTGCCAGCAGCTCAACATGGGGCGGGAGGGTGCAAGAGCAGTTCTTC; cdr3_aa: CASSSTWGGRVQEQFF
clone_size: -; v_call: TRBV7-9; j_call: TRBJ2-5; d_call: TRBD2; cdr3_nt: TGTGCCAGCAGCCCCAAAATTAGCGGGAGGGAAGCGGAGACCCAGTACTTC; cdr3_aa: CASSPKISGREAETQYF
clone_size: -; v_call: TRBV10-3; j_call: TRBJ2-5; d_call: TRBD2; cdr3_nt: TGTGCCATCAGTGAGCTGTTTAGCGGGAGGGCGGGGGAGACCCAGTACTTC; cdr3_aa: CAISELFSGRAGETQYF
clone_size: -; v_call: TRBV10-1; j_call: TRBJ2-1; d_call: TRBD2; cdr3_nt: TGCGCCAGCAGTGTTACTAGCGGGAGCTCCTACAATGAGCAGTTCTTC; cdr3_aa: CASSVTSGSSYNEQFF
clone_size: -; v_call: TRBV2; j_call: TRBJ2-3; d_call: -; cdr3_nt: TGTGCCAGCAGTGAAGCAGCGGTGGAGCGGTCAGATACGCAGTATTTT; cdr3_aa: CASSEAAVERSDTQYF
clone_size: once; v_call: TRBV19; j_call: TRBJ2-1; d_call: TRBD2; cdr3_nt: TGTGCCAGTAGTAAAACTAGCGCGAGATCCACATACTACAATGAGCAGTTCTTC; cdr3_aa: CASSKTSARSTYYNEQFF
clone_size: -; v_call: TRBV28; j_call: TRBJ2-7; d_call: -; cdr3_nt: TGTGCCAGCAGTTTATCAAGTCCCGAGCAGTACTTC; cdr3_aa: CASSLSSPEQYF
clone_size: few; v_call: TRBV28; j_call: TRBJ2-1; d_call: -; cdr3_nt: TGTGCCAGCATTCAACCCTCGATAAACAATGAGCAGTTCTTC; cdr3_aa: CASIQPSINNEQFF